This record concerns one TCR beta chain sequence. What antigen it recognizes has not been identified. No per-base quality is available; no much larger clone lies one base away. This sample was taken from a study of human thymus T cells (dated by TCRdb to the early 2020s). Context from the whole study: The study characterized TCR alpha and beta repertoires from about 8 infant thymus samples and a few related peripheral blood samples. The cohort included about 6 male and a couple of female infants, with donor ages spanning 7 to 244 days. Paper-wide results and their limitations: Thymus samples yielded on average roughly 840,000 unique TCRB clonotypes, compared with roughly 76,000 from blood samples. The related research found that thymic TCR repertoires overlapped highly between unrelated individuals. Usage of V and J gene segments appeared to be biased in both the thymic and the peripheral blood repertoires.

Thymus tissue was obtained as surgical resects removed during corrective cardiac surgery. Donors were immunologically healthy infants undergoing open corrective cardiac surgery for congenital heart defects in Finland. Thymocytes were mechanically released from the tissue and were stored as pellets of about 8.5-31 million cells at -70 degrees C. A QIAsymphony instrument was used to extract genomic DNA from frozen cell pellets. The immunoSEQ multiplex PCR assay was used to amplify the TCRB and TCRAD loci from a standardized amount of quality-controlled genomic DNA. Amplicons spanned the V(D)J region at a length sufficient to cover the CDR3 and identify V and J genes. Amplicon sequencing was performed on an Illumina platform through the commercial immunoSEQ service. The authors' pipeline ran thus. Corrections for primer bias and sequencing errors followed previously described methods, while TCRAD and TCRB definitions were based on the IMGT database. Repertoires were analysed with immunoSEQ Analyzer 3.0 and VDJTools, covering basic statistics, V/J segment usage, diversity estimates, rarefaction and pairwise overlap. To estimate diversity, the Chao1, ChaoE, Efron-Thisted, Shannon and inverse Simpson indices were applied, and diversity was also estimated on datasets down-sampled to the smallest sample. Repertoire overlap was determined by strict matching of CDR3 nucleotide sequence, V gene and J gene, and Jaccard-based multidimensional scaling clustering was applied. TCRdb's version of the immuneACCESS table is confined to in-frame rearrangements and falls short of the full clone set. An unresolved V gene accounts for under half of the shortfall where checked; the remainder is of unknown origin. V and J calls and clone size are copied from that table; D and trimming were computed from the DNA. This sample lists 60,000 to 75,000 clones; 85% to 95% were detected once. Clones ranked in the top ten supply around 0.03% of the sample.

CDR1 MNHEY and CDR2 SVGAGI are derived from the germline V gene. There are 11 amino acids in the CDR3, from cysteine to phenylalanine inclusive. The kept DNA is CDR3 alone, 33 bases in frame from the first base. V and J are truncated by 5 bases and 7 bases respectively, leaving an intervening sequence of 8 bases. The chain is made from TRBV6-5 and TRBJ1-2; the D segment cannot be called with confidence. The sequencing input was thymus tissue. This receptor was taken from a girl under two years old with a congenital heart defect but otherwise immunologically healthy. The CDR3 protein: CASSGEGGYTF. The nucleotides read TGTGCCAGCAGTGGCGAGGGTGGCTACACCTTC.